These 30 T cell receptor beta chains were sequenced from one sample in a study of T cell changes during pregnancy in multiple sclerosis (dated by TCRdb to the late 2010s). The receptor library was made with the immunoSEQ multiplex PCR assay. TCRdb re-hosts the immuneACCESS table, in-frame sequences only. Its copies lack some clones; in the studies checked, an unresolved V gene accounts for under half of them, and the cause for the rest is not known. The sample table records some 80,000 clones; 92% of these occur just once. The biggest ten clones account for over 1.1% of the sample. Source: peripheral blood, taken before pregnancy. The receptors were gathered from a female donor with multiple sclerosis, enrolled in a pregnancy study.

The chain uses TRBV5-4 and TRBJ2-3; 8 bases fit TRBD2. There are 15 residues in the CDR3. CDR1 and CDR2 from the germline V gene are SGHNT and YYREEE (reference sequence). V dropped 2 bases and J dropped 5; count of bases not matched to a gene: 7. The CDR3 nucleotides are TGTGCCAGCAGCTTTTCGGGACTAGGGGTAGATACGCAGTATTTT. Encoded protein: CASSFSGLGVDTQYF.

The rearrangement uses TRBV19 and TRBJ1-6, with a weak D call TRBD1 (5 bases). CDR3 size: 14 residues. CDR1 and CDR2 from the germline V gene are LNHDA and SQIVND (reference sequence). The V end lost 2 bases, the J end lost 6 bases, and 8 bases lay between the germline ends. Here the CDR3 reads CASSITGPNSPLHF. The CDR3 DNA reads as TGTGCCAGTAGTATAACAGGCCCTAATTCACCCCTCCACTTT.

J is TRBJ2-1 and V is TRBV9, with 10 positions matching TRBD1. Germline loops: CDR1 SGDLS, CDR2 YYNGEE. The CDR3 extends over 17 amino acids. J was trimmed by 7 bases and V by 4 bases; bases with no gene match: 14. The CDR3 sequence is CASSTPRGDRGLNEQFF. The CDR3 DNA sequence: TGTGCCAGCAGCACCCCCCGGGGGGACAGGGGTCTTAATGAGCAGTTCTTC.

This clone occurred once. The chain carries TRBV27 and TRBJ2-7, with a tentative D call TRBD1 (5 bases). Germline V gives CDR1 MNHEY, CDR2 SMNVEV (reference sequence). The CDR3 sequence is 13 residues long. The ends were cut back, 6 bases at V and 3 bases at J, with 12 bases in the middle. The CDR3 DNA is TGTGCCAGCAGACGCAGGGAAAACTACGAGCAGTACTTC. This sequence encodes CASRRRENYEQYF.

V gene TRBV14 combines with J gene TRBJ2-7; tentative D call: TRBD2 (5 bases). Germline V gene data show CDR1 as SGHDN and CDR2 as FVKESK. The V gene lost 4 bases and the J gene lost 0 bases, with 13 bases spanning the gap. The CDR3 spans 15 residues. The CDR3 reads CASSPDWAGSYEQYF. The CDR3, as DNA: TGTGCCAGCAGCCCGGACTGGGCGGGCTCCTACGAGCAGTACTTC.

The chain carries TRBV30 and TRBJ1-1; no firm D call. Germline CDR1 reads GTSNPN; CDR2 reads SVGIG (reference sequence). V was pared by 3 bases and J by 0 bases, with 17 bases between. This CDR3 spans 16 amino acids. CDR3 sequence reads: CAWRKRTDAMNTEAFF. CDR3 DNA sequence: TGTGCCTGGAGGAAGAGGACTGACGCTATGAACACTGAAGCTTTCTTT. The variable domain in full, completed from reference TRBV30 and TRBJ1-1, reads SQTIHQWPATLVQPVGSPLSLECTVEGTSNPNLYWYRQAAGRGLQLLFYSVGIGQISSEVPQNLSASRPQDRQFILSSKKLLLSDSGFYLCAWRKRTDAMNTEAFFGQGTRLTVV.

CDR3 amino acids: CASSSRIGQGSEAFF. For the CDR3, the DNA is TGTGCCAGCAGTTCCAGAATCGGACAGGGTTCTGAAGCTTTCTTT. This chain links TRBV6-6 with TRBJ1-1; 8 bases match TRBD1. In germline, CDR1 is MNHNY, CDR2 SVGAGI (reference sequence). Trimming removed 4 bases from V and 6 bases from J; junction bases left unmatched: 10. The CDR3 has 15 residues.

The chain uses TRBV7-8 and TRBJ1-6, with a tentative D call TRBD1 (6 bases). Trimming stripped 1 base from V and 6 bases from J, with 13 bases between. Germline-derived CDR1 and CDR2 are SGHVS and FQNEAQ. This CDR3 contains 16 residues. The CDR3 DNA reads TGTGCCAGCAGCTTAGGAACCGGGACAACTAATTCACCCCTCCACTTT. This gives the protein CASSLGTGTTNSPLHF.

The V and J genes are TRBV7-9 and TRBJ1-4; a weak D match, TRBD1 (5 bases). Germline-derived CDR1 and CDR2 are SEHNR and FQNEAQ (reference sequence). This CDR3 is 14 amino acids long. V was pared by 5 bases and J by 4 bases, with 11 bases between. The CDR3 bases are TGTGCCAGCAGCCTAGTGGGGGGTAATGAAAAACTGTTTTTT. This gives the protein CASSLVGGNEKLFF.

This clone was detected only a few times. CDR3 sequence reads: CASSHTQGLVGTEAFF. DNA of the CDR3: TGTGCCAGCAGCCATACTCAGGGACTGGTAGGCACTGAAGCTTTCTTT. The chain links TRBV14 to TRBJ1-1, with TRBD1 as a possible D gene (5 bases). This CDR3 has 16 residues. V was pared by 3 bases and J by 4 bases, with 18 bases between. Germline V gene lookup returns CDR1 SGHDN and CDR2 FVKESK.

The rearrangement links TRBV5-6 to TRBJ2-1, with 7 positions matching TRBD1. The CDR3 is made up of 16 amino acids. CDR1 and CDR2 (germline): SGHDT, YYEEEE. The V gene end was trimmed by 3 bases and the J gene end by 0 bases; junction bases not matched to a gene: 6. CDR3 sequence (DNA): TGTGCCAGCAGCTCAACAGGGGCCCTCTCCTACAATGAGCAGTTCTTC. Residues: CASSSTGALSYNEQFF.

V usage is TRBV6-6 and J usage is TRBJ2-1, with 13 bases lining up with TRBD2. V trimming: 4 bases; J trimming: 16 bases; junction bases outside the gene matches: 10. Looked up from germline, CDR1 is MNHNY and CDR2 is SVGAGI (reference sequence). The CDR3 loop spans 14 amino acids. The CDR3 protein is CASSSTSGGGAAFF. CDR3 nucleotides: TGTGCCAGCAGTTCAACTAGCGGGGGGGGCGCCGCTTTCTTC.

The V and J genes are TRBV13 and TRBJ1-1; no clear D gene. Germline V gives CDR1 PRHDT, CDR2 FYEKMQ (reference sequence). The CDR3 runs 17 residues. V was clipped by 5 bases and J by 4 bases, with 23 bases between them. CDR3 nucleotide sequence: TGTGCCAGCAGCGCAGGTCCTATGAGGGCGGGAGTCACTGAAGCTTTCTTT. Protein product: CASSAGPMRAGVTEAFF.

The gene calls are TRBV6-5 and TRBJ2-7; D gene ambiguous. CDR1 and CDR2 from the germline V gene are MNHEY and SVGAGI. Trimming shortened V by 7 bases and J by 5 bases, and 12 bases separated the two germline ends. CDR3 length equals 12 residues. The CDR3 loop is CASISEINEQYF. The DNA of the CDR3 is TGTGCCAGCATCAGCGAGATCAACGAGCAGTACTTC.

The V and J genes are TRBV5-1 and TRBJ2-2, with TRBD2 matching over 11 bases. Unmatched junction bases numbered 7, after V lost 0 bases and J lost 3 bases. Germline V lookup: CDR1 SGHRS, CDR2 YFSETQ. CDR3 length equals 18 residues. The CDR3 is CASSLVGSGGADTGELFF. DNA of the CDR3: TGCGCCAGCAGCTTGGTTGGTAGCGGGGGGGCCGACACCGGGGAGCTGTTTTTT.

This clone has a single count. V usage is TRBV18 and J usage is TRBJ1-6; TRBD1 matches 8 bases. CDR3 length: 15 amino acids. V shed 3 bases and J 8 bases; nucleotides not matched to a gene: 6. Germline lookup yields CDR1 KGHSH and CDR2 LQKENI. The CDR3, as DNA: TGTGCCAGCTCACCCTTTGGACAGGGAGATTCACCCCTCCACTTT. This codes for CASSPFGQGDSPLHF.

This chain links TRBV5-8 with TRBJ1-5; the D gene is possibly TRBD1 (5 bases). The CDR3 is 17 residues long. Deletions cut 2 bases from V and 7 bases from J, with 22 bases between. CDR1 SGHTS and CDR2 YDEGEE come from the germline V gene. The CDR3 bases are TGTGCCAGCAGCTTTCTGTTGGGTGGGGGGATGAACCAGCCCCAGCATTTT. This sequence encodes CASSFLLGGGMNQPQHF.

This chain uses TRBV10-3 with TRBJ2-6, with 7 bases matching TRBD1. CDR3 length equals 18 residues. Germline V gene data show CDR1 as ENHRY and CDR2 as SYGVKD. The V and J ends lost 2 bases and 2 bases, in that order; junction bases with no gene match: 9. The CDR3, as DNA: TGTGCCATCAGTGAGGTGGCAGGGGGTGCCCCTGGGGCCAACGTCCTGACTTTC. It is translated as CAISEVAGGAPGANVLTF.

The V gene is TRBV7-2, the J gene TRBJ2-5, with TRBD2 matching over 8 bases. The V segment lost 5 bases and the J segment 4 bases; nucleotides outside the gene matches: 12. Germline V gene sequence: CDR1 SGHTA, CDR2 FQGNSA. The CDR3 covers 16 residues. The CDR3 nucleotides read TGTGCCAGCAGCCAACTACGCGGGGGGCCGGGAGAGACCCAGTACTTC. The encoded protein is CASSQLRGGPGETQYF.

The V and J genes are TRBV15 and TRBJ2-7; TRBD1 might be the D (6 bases). The CDR3 runs 14 residues. Germline CDR1 LNHNV, CDR2 YYDKDF (reference sequence). V gave up 2 bases and J gave up 1 base, with 9 bases separating them. CDR3 DNA: TGTGCCACCAGCAGACAGGGGACGTCCTACGAGCAGTACTTC. It codes for CATSRQGTSYEQYF.

The chain is built from TRBV6-5 and TRBJ1-2; D gene unclear. This CDR3 has 14 amino acids. Germline V gene sequence: CDR1 MNHEY, CDR2 SVGAGI. The ends were cut back, 2 bases at V and 5 bases at J, with 12 bases in the middle. Written as DNA, the CDR3 is TGTGCCAGCAGTTACGGAGGAATGTCTTATGGCTACACCTTC. This translates into CASSYGGMSYGYTF.

The J gene is TRBJ1-1, the V gene TRBV13, with 8 bases identical to TRBD1. With V trimmed by 2 bases and J by 6 bases, 8 bases remained unmatched. Germline-derived CDR1 and CDR2 are PRHDT and FYEKMQ (reference sequence). The CDR3 runs to 15 residues. Here the CDR3 reads CASSLNPTGVAEAFF. In DNA, the CDR3 is TGTGCCAGCAGCTTAAACCCGACAGGGGTTGCTGAAGCTTTCTTT.

The CDR3 region has the DNA TGTGCCAGCAGTTACCTGGATCTAGCGACTGGCGAGCAGTACTTC. Translation gives CASSYLDLATGEQYF. The chain carries TRBV6-5 and TRBJ2-7; maybe TRBD2 (6 bases). Between the trimmed V and J ends, which lost 2 bases and 6 bases, there was a span of 17 bases. The CDR3 has 15 amino acids. Germline CDR1 MNHEY, CDR2 SVGAGI.

This chain connects TRBV4-2 to TRBJ2-3; 10 bases align to TRBD2. After removal of 0 bases from V and 4 bases from J, the junction contained 13 bases not matched to a gene. From germline, CDR1 is LGHNA and CDR2 YNFKEQ. The CDR3 covers 19 residues. CDR3 sequence: CASSQDRAQRGGRADTQYF. For the CDR3, the DNA is TGTGCCAGCAGCCAAGATAGGGCCCAGCGGGGGGGTCGGGCAGATACGCAGTATTTT.

The V call is TRBV27, the J call TRBJ2-3; the D gene is possibly TRBD2 (8 bases). The CDR3 spans 17 residues. Germline V gene lookup returns CDR1 MNHEY and CDR2 SMNVEV (reference sequence). Trimming stripped 5 bases from V and 1 base from J, with 19 bases between. CDR3 nucleotide sequence: TGTGCCAGCAGTGCGACAGGGTTACTAGCGGGCACAGATACGCAGTATTTT. Translating it yields CASSATGLLAGTDTQYF.

The CDR3 here is CASSLIAGDTEAFF. The CDR3 nucleotides are TGTGCCAGCAGCTTAATTGCAGGGGACACTGAAGCTTTCTTT. The rearrangement uses TRBV7-9 and TRBJ1-1; tentative D call: TRBD1 (6 bases). In germline, CDR1 is SEHNR, CDR2 FQNEAQ (reference sequence). The CDR3 sequence is 14 residues long. Trimming took 2 bases from V and 3 from J, leaving 10 bases between them.

V and J are TRBV27 and TRBJ2-3, with 8 nucleotides matching TRBD2. CDR1 MNHEY and CDR2 SMNVEV come from the germline V gene (reference sequence). The trim removed 6 bases at V and 6 bases at J, leaving 8 bases unmatched. This CDR3 spans 14 amino acids. The CDR3 region has the DNA TGTGCCAGCAGCGTGGCGGGGGGTTTGGATACGCAGTATTTT. It encodes CASSVAGGLDTQYF.

J is TRBJ1-1 and V is TRBV27; D is uncertain. The V gene lost 3 bases and the J gene lost 0 bases, with 11 bases spanning the gap. The CDR3 is 15 residues long. CDR1 MNHEY and CDR2 SMNVEV come from the germline V gene (reference sequence). CDR3 DNA sequence: TGTGCCAGCAGTTTTGTCTCCACAGTGAACACTGAAGCTTTCTTT. It translates to CASSFVSTVNTEAFF.

The rearrangement uses TRBV12-5 and TRBJ2-2; D remains unclear. Germline V gene data show CDR1 as LGHNT and CDR2 as FRNRAP. The CDR3 sequence is 17 residues long. V was trimmed by 10 bases and J by 1 base, leaving 22 bases between them. The chain's CDR3 is CATPADTLQMNTGELFF. CDR3 nucleotide sequence: TGTGCTACCCCGGCGGATACACTCCAAATGAACACCGGGGAGCTGTTTTTT.

The chain uses TRBV4-1 and TRBJ2-7, with a weak D call TRBD1 (5 bases). This CDR3 has 15 residues. V was clipped by 0 bases and J by 2 bases, with 11 bases between them. CDR1 and CDR2 from the germline V gene are MGHRA and YSYEKL. In DNA form, the CDR3 reads TGCGCCAGCAGCCAAGAGATCTGGGGCGCCTACGAGCAGTACTTC. Its protein product is CASSQEIWGAYEQYF.